This T cell receptor beta chain was recorded in a study of patients and donors after allogeneic stem cell transplantation. One entry per CDR3 protein results from TCRdb running MiXCR on the RT-PCR reads. The profile shows about 960,000 distinct CDR3 sequences, approximately 19% of them singletons. Sequenced input: blood, either unsorted or a sorted T cell fraction (not recorded which). The sequence was collected from a human donor who was either an allogeneic HSCT recipient or a stem cell or donor lymphocyte infusion donor (not recorded which). It is not recorded whose cells these are; they may come from a transplant donor.

The CDR3 reads CASRIDRGPTEAFF. DNA for the CDR3: TGTGCCAGCAGGATTGACAGGGGGCCAACTGAAGCTTTCTTT. The chain couples TRBV12-3 or TRBV12-4 to TRBJ1-1; 10 bases map to TRBD1. The CDR3 is made up of 14 amino acids. Losses at the gene ends were 6 bases for V and 5 bases for J; bases not matched to a gene: 6.